The sequence of this T cell receptor beta chain was determined in a study of T-cell reconstitution after alpha-beta-depleted transplantation in children. Researchers prepared the TCRbeta library using unique molecular identifiers, the study reports. TCRdb recomputed calls from the PCR reads with MiXCR, one row per CDR3 protein. The sample lists 250,000 to 350,000 distinct CDR3 sequences, approximately 9.8% seen once, with roughly a tenth in the top ten. With V trimmed by 9 bases and J by 2 bases, 11 bases remained unmatched. This CDR3 has 17 residues. The germline CDR1 and CDR2 sequences are SGHRS and YFSETQ.

The sequence was collected from a human donor who donated a stem cell graft to a child with SCID. The source material was PBMCs from the stem cell graft donor, sampled from the stem cell graft. The chain employs TRBV5-1 and TRBJ2-3, with TRBD2 matching over 14 bases. The CDR3 reads CATRSGLAGGFTDTQYF. Written as DNA, the CDR3 is TGCGCCACCAGGTCAGGACTAGCGGGGGGATTCACAGATACGCAGTATTTT.